This T cell receptor beta chain is drawn from a study of CD8+ T cells in alopecia areata. Study information: For 6 to 18 months, tofacitinib was taken, and 6 months off drug followed.

Whole-study findings and limits: Sequencing of scalp samples also includes resident alphabeta T cells from normal skin.

As the sequencing template, cDNA was produced by extracting RNA and reverse transcribing it. The repertoire was sequenced with immunoSEQ multiplex PCR; TCRdb's copy has only in-frame clones and lacks some. Here the sample spans approximately 170,000 clones, more than 55% being singletons. Worth noting for this clone: What it binds is not known.

Documented treatment: oral pan-JAK inhibitor, 5-10 mg twice daily. Specimens obtained from alopecia areata patients comprised lesional scalp punch biopsies and peripheral blood. The CDR3 is made up of 14 amino acids. Trimming removed 5 bases from V and 10 bases from J; junction bases left unmatched: 9. Looked up from germline, CDR1 is SGHTA and CDR2 is FQGTGA. This TCR derives from a human donor with alopecia areata. The sample consisted of CD4+ T cells sorted from blood, taken at week 4, from a patient treated with tofacitinib. This chain uses TRBV7-3 with TRBJ2-1; 9 bases agree with TRBD2. The CDR3: CASSPQALAGEQFF. The CDR3 DNA reads TGTGCCAGCAGCCCCCAGGCCCTAGCGGGGGAGCAGTTCTTC.